The 22 T cell receptor beta chains below come from one sample, sequenced in a study of patients with pleural tuberculosis. TCRdb re-called the reads with MiXCR, one entry per CDR3 protein. The sample lists some 48,000 distinct CDR3 sequences, less than 8% occurring once. The receptors come from a human donor with pleural tuberculosis.

In this sample, this clonotype turned up many times. This sequence joins TRBV11-1 and TRBJ2-1; D perhaps matches TRBD2 (5 bases). V lost 10 bases to trimming and J lost 0 bases, with 13 bases between them. The CDR3 totals 14 residues. From germline, CDR1 is SGHAT and CDR2 FQDESV (reference sequence). The CDR3 nucleotides read TGTGCCATTCAGACGGGGAGCTCCTACAATGAGCAGTTCTTC. This codes for CAIQTGSSYNEQFF.

This clonotype is deemed medium-sized (0.01 to 0.1%). This chain links TRBV11-2 with TRBJ2-1; TRBD2 matches at 8 bases. Germline V lookup: CDR1 SGHAT, CDR2 FQNNGV. The length of the CDR3 is 16 residues. J lost 8 bases, V lost 0 bases, and 9 bases had no gene match. CDR3 sequence reads: CASSLDGTRGADEQFF. CDR3 nucleotides: TGTGCCAGCAGCTTAGACGGGACTAGGGGGGCGGATGAGCAGTTCTTC.

This clonotype was counted at least ten times. CDR3 sequence: CASNFDRANYGYTF. The CDR3 region has the DNA TGTGCCAGCAATTTTGACAGGGCTAACTATGGCTACACCTTC. The V call is TRBV28, the J call TRBJ1-2; 7 bases line up with TRBD1. This CDR3 spans 14 amino acids. Germline assignment: CDR1 MDHEN and CDR2 SYDVKM. The V gene end was trimmed by 7 bases and the J gene end by 0 bases; junction bases not matched to a gene: 5.

This clonotype was found many times. The chain links TRBV19 to TRBJ2-1, with TRBD1 identical over 7 bases. This CDR3 comprises 15 residues. The germline V gene has CDR1 LNHDA and CDR2 SQIVND (reference sequence). V lost 5 bases to trimming and J lost 6 bases; unmatched junction nucleotides: 10. The CDR3 here is CASSPPGTESNEQFF. Here the CDR3 DNA reads TGTGCCAGTAGTCCTCCAGGGACAGAGTCCAATGAGCAGTTCTTC.

This clonotype has ten or more counts. V usage is TRBV10-2 and J usage is TRBJ1-1; D may be TRBD1 (5 bases). CDR1 is WSHSY and CDR2 is SAAADI in the germline V gene. The length of the CDR3 is 13 residues. Trimming took off 11 bases at V and 3 bases at J, with 16 bases between the two ends. CDR3: CASKRGEDTEAFF. For the CDR3, the DNA is TGCGCCTCAAAACGGGGGGAGGACACTGAAGCTTTCTTT.

Points on this clonotype: Possible read error: a much larger clone is one base away. The rearrangement links TRBV20-1 to TRBJ2-1; the D gene is possibly TRBD2 (6 bases). The CDR3 consists of 12 residues. Germline CDR1 and CDR2: DFQATT and SNEGSKA (reference sequence). CDR3 nucleotide sequence: TGCCGTGCCGGGGGAAACTACAATGAGCAGTTCTTC. This translates into CRAGGNYNEQFF.

This clonotype was counted ten times or more. V and J are TRBV20-1 and TRBJ2-7; TRBD1 agrees at 9 bases. There are 16 residues in the CDR3. The germline V gene encodes CDR1 DFQATT and CDR2 SNEGSKA (reference sequence). J lost 2 bases, V lost 3 bases, and 11 bases had no gene match. The CDR3 DNA sequence: TGCAGTGCTAGGGAGACCACCGGGACAGGGACCTACGAGCAGTACTTC. Translation gives CSARETTGTGTYEQYF.

This clonotype was seen repeatedly, ten times or more. One end of the junction fails to match germline, which may point to a read error. The chain links TRBV7-7 to TRBJ2-1, with TRBD1 matching over 7 bases. CDR1 and CDR2 (germline): SSHAT, FNYEAQ (reference sequence). This CDR3 is built from 14 residues. CDR3 in DNA: TGTGCTAGCAGCTTAAACAGGGGCGATGATGAGCAGTTCTTC. Protein: CASSLNRGDDEQFF.

This clonotype was seen at least ten times. The chain couples TRBV29-1 to TRBJ1-2; D gene uncertain. Germline lookup yields CDR1 SQVTM and CDR2 ANQGSEA. The V end was cut by 3 bases, the J end by 1 base, with 3 bases between. The CDR3 consists of 11 residues. CDR3: CSVDGNYGYTF. In DNA, the CDR3 is TGCAGCGTTGACGGTAACTATGGCTACACCTTC.

The rearrangement links TRBV29-1 to TRBJ2-3, with D possibly matching TRBD2 (6 bases). The germline gives CDR1 SQVTM, CDR2 ANQGSEA. V dropped 4 bases and J dropped 3 bases, with 14 bases sitting between them. The CDR3 totals 14 residues. Here the CDR3 DNA reads TGCAGCGTTGGGGGACTCCTGAAAACAGATACGCAGTATTTT. Translated, it gives CSVGGLLKTDTQYF.

There are many counts of this clonotype. The chain has TRBV6-2 or TRBV6-3 and TRBJ2-5; 12 nucleotides agree with TRBD2. Germline CDR1 is MNHEY and CDR2 is SVGEGT. The CDR3 consists of 16 residues. The ends lost 2 bases at V and 5 bases at J; junction bases unmatched: 6. The CDR3 protein is CASSYGLAGGVETQYF. The CDR3 bases are TGTGCCAGCAGTTACGGTCTAGCGGGAGGGGTGGAGACCCAGTACTTC.

Comment on this clonotype: A much larger clone is a single base away; this may be a read error. The V gene is TRBV5-4, the J gene TRBJ1-1, with TRBD1 matching over 12 bases. The germline gives CDR1 SGHNT, CDR2 YYREEE (reference sequence). The CDR3 is made up of 15 amino acids. Unmatched junction bases numbered 6, after V lost 4 bases and J lost 5 bases. The CDR3 loop reads CASSVAGQGATEAFF. The CDR3, as DNA: TGTGCCAGCAGCGTGGCGGGACAGGGGGCGACTGAAGCTTTCTTT.

This clonotype was observed many times. The V call is TRBV2, the J call TRBJ1-5, with TRBD1 as a possible D gene (5 bases). Trimming removed 7 bases from V and 5 bases from J, with 15 bases in between. There are 14 residues in the CDR3. From germline, CDR1 is SNHLY and CDR2 FYNNEI. CDR3 loop: CASTRDQGDQPQHF. CDR3 in DNA: TGTGCCAGCACCCGTGACCAGGGCGATCAGCCCCAGCATTTT.

This clonotype was recorded at least ten times. The chain employs TRBV12-3 or TRBV12-4 and TRBJ2-2; the D gene is possibly TRBD1 (6 bases). The CDR3 runs 16 residues. V was clipped by 3 bases and J by 0 bases, with 11 bases between them. CDR3 loop: CASSLVAGANTGELFF. The CDR3 bases are TGTGCCAGCAGTTTGGTGGCAGGGGCGAACACCGGGGAGCTGTTTTTT.

J is TRBJ2-1 and V is TRBV3-1; the match to TRBD2 covers 9 bases. The CDR3 loop spans 15 amino acids. Germline V CDR1 and CDR2: LGHDT, YNNKEL (reference sequence). V was pared by 3 bases and J by 9 bases, with 9 bases of the junction left unmatched. The CDR3 coding sequence is TGTGCCAGCAGCCATCCAGCACTAGCGGGTTTTGAGCAGTTCTTC. Its protein product is CASSHPALAGFEQFF.

This clonotype has a count of ten or more. The chain couples TRBV24-1 to TRBJ2-2, with 8 bases fitting TRBD1. CDR1 KGHDR and CDR2 SFDVKD come from the germline V gene. The CDR3 sequence is 17 residues long. V was pared by 2 bases and J by 1 base, with 5 bases of the junction left unmatched. CDR3 loop: CATSDSGQAKNTGELFF. In DNA, the CDR3 is TGTGCCACCAGTGATTCGGGACAGGCAAAGAACACCGGGGAGCTGTTTTTT.

This clonotype qualifies as medium-sized. The J gene is TRBJ2-1, the V gene TRBV6-9, with a possible D match to TRBD2 (5 bases). CDR1 MNHGY and CDR2 SVAAGI come from the germline V gene. Trimming cost V 0 bases and J 3 bases, with 12 bases left between them. The CDR3 covers 16 residues. For the CDR3, the DNA is TGTGCCAGCAGTTATTCTTGGCGGGCCTTCTACAATGAGCAGTTCTTC. It codes for CASSYSWRAFYNEQFF.

This clonotype was detected ten times or more. An end of the junction differs from the germline gene, which may be a read error. V is TRBV23-1 and J is TRBJ2-1, with TRBD2 matching over 10 bases. TRBV23-1 falls under the ORF class, with uncertain function. The CDR3 contains 15 residues. As DNA, the CDR3 is TGCGCCAGCACTCAAACTCCGGGACTAGCGTATGAGCAGTTCTTC. Its protein product is CASTQTPGLAYEQFF.

This clonotype was recorded at least ten times. The chain employs TRBV3-1 and TRBJ1-1, with D possibly matching TRBD1 (5 bases). Trimming removed 1 base from V and 7 bases from J, with 7 bases in between. Germline V lookup: CDR1 LGHDT, CDR2 YNNKEL (reference sequence). This CDR3 spans 12 amino acids. The CDR3 DNA is TGTGCCAGCAGCCAAGCCCAGGGTGAAGCTTTCTTT. This codes for CASSQAQGEAFF.

This clonotype was recorded many times. V is TRBV12-3 or TRBV12-4 and J is TRBJ1-5, with 7 nucleotides matching TRBD1. Losses at the gene ends were 4 bases for V and 0 bases for J; bases not matched to a gene: 9. The length of the CDR3 is 17 residues. The CDR3 loop reads CASSSNIWDSSNQPQHF. The CDR3 coding sequence is TGTGCCAGCAGTTCAAATATCTGGGACAGTAGCAATCAGCCCCAGCATTTT.

This clonotype appeared many times. The chain is built from TRBV18 and TRBJ1-2, with unresolved D. V lost 3 bases to trimming and J lost 1 base, with 6 bases between them. Germline V CDR1 and CDR2: KGHSH, LQKENI. The CDR3 spans 13 residues. CDR3 in DNA: TGTGCCAGCTCACCGACGGTTAACTATGGCTACACCTTC. This codes for CASSPTVNYGYTF.

This clonotype has a count of ten or more. The V call is TRBV11-2, the J call TRBJ2-3; possibly TRBD1 for D (6 bases). The V gene's germline CDR1 is SGHAT and CDR2 FQNNGV. The V end lost 5 bases, the J end lost 2 bases, and 11 bases lay between the germline ends. The CDR3 extends over 14 amino acids. The CDR3 nucleotides are TGTGCCAGCAGCCCCGACAGGTACACAGATACGCAGTATTTT. Protein sequence: CASSPDRYTDTQYF.